These 26 T cell receptor beta chains came from one sample sequenced in a study of a mutant IDH1 vaccine in newly diagnosed glioma. The time point was: week 11, during vaccination. Each dose of the vaccine consisted of 300 ug of mutant IDH1 20-mer peptide, with topical imiquimod. Their recognized antigens are unknown. The repertoire was sequenced with immunoSEQ multiplex PCR; TCRdb's copy has only in-frame clones and lacks some. The table includes about 25,000 clones, 65% to 85% detected once. Here the sequenced sample was PBMCs, taken from a glioma patient whose treatment included an IDH1 peptide vaccine. All receptors come from a young woman with glioma.

This sequence joins TRBV2 and TRBJ1-3; weak D call: TRBD1 (5 bases). This CDR3 comprises 15 residues. Deletions cut 8 bases from V and 0 bases from J, with 14 bases between. Germline lookup yields CDR1 SNHLY and CDR2 FYNNEI. This CDR3 reads CASSTDSYSGNTIYF. The CDR3 bases are TGTGCCAGCTCCACCGACAGTTACTCTGGAAACACCATATATTTT.

This sequence joins TRBV12-5 and TRBJ2-3; 8 nucleotides line up with TRBD1. The CDR3 covers 13 residues. Germline CDR1 and CDR2: LGHNT and FRNRAP. V lost 8 bases to trimming and J lost 0 bases; unmatched junction nucleotides: 1. The CDR3 spells CASRQGSTDTQYF. The CDR3, as DNA: TGTGCTAGTAGACAGGGGAGCACAGATACGCAGTATTTT.

The chain joins TRBV10-1 to TRBJ1-1, with a tentative D call TRBD1 (5 bases). Germline lookup yields CDR1 WNHNN and CDR2 SYGVQD (reference sequence). The CDR3 has 18 amino acids. V was cut by 2 bases and J by 4 bases, with 23 bases left in between. CDR3 sequence (DNA): TGCGCCAGCAGTGAGAGCCACCTGGGACGGTTAGGAAGCACTGAAGCTTTCTTT. It is translated as CASSESHLGRLGSTEAFF.

The rearrangement uses TRBV19 and TRBJ1-5; D ambiguous. CDR1 is LNHDA, CDR2 SQIVND, per germline (reference sequence). The V gene lost 2 bases and the J gene lost 4 bases, with 9 bases spanning the gap. CDR3 length: 14 amino acids. The CDR3 bases are TGTGCCAGTAGTATAAAAATAGGAAATCAGCCCCAGCATTTT. This translates into CASSIKIGNQPQHF.

The chain links TRBV10-1 to TRBJ1-1; a weak D match, TRBD1 (5 bases). The CDR3 is made up of 14 amino acids. Trimming shortened V by 8 bases and J by 1 base, and 14 bases separated the two germline ends. Germline lookup yields CDR1 WNHNN and CDR2 SYGVQD (reference sequence). CDR3 residues: CASPSKGPNTEAFF. The CDR3 DNA reads as TGCGCCAGCCCATCTAAGGGGCCGAACACTGAAGCTTTCTTT.

The chain couples TRBV2 to TRBJ2-5; TRBD2 aligns across 8 bases. With V trimmed by 2 bases and J by 4 bases, 15 bases remained unmatched. This CDR3 spans 18 amino acids. Germline V lookup: CDR1 SNHLY, CDR2 FYNNEI. The CDR3 reads CASSEWGERELKTETQYF. CDR3 in DNA: TGTGCCAGCAGTGAATGGGGGGAGCGGGAGCTAAAAACAGAGACCCAGTACTTC.

The chain carries TRBV2 and TRBJ2-7; 8 nucleotides line up with TRBD2. With V trimmed by 5 bases and J by 4 bases, 16 bases remained unmatched. This CDR3 has 17 amino acids. CDR1 is SNHLY, CDR2 FYNNEI, per germline. CDR3 coding DNA: TGTGCCAGCAGTACTAGCGGAGACAGGATCTGGAATTACGAGCAGTACTTC. Encoded protein: CASSTSGDRIWNYEQYF.

The chain employs TRBV7-9 and TRBJ2-5, with D maybe TRBD2 (5 bases). V lost 3 bases, J lost 5 bases, and 19 bases lay in between. Germline CDR1 reads SEHNR; CDR2 reads FQNEAQ (reference sequence). The CDR3 is made up of 16 amino acids. The CDR3 coding sequence is TGTGCCAGCAGCTTCCCCCGGACGAGGCCGGGGGAGACCCAGTACTTC. This sequence encodes CASSFPRTRPGETQYF.

DNA of the CDR3: TGTGCCACCAGCGACAACGGGCCAGGGGGTAGAGACACCATATATTTT. Translated, it gives CATSDNGPGGRDTIYF. V usage is TRBV15 and J usage is TRBJ1-3; 7 positions agree with TRBD1. In germline, CDR1 is LNHNV, CDR2 YYDKDF (reference sequence). The CDR3 contains 16 residues. Germline trimming cut 5 bases from V and 8 bases from J; bases unmatched to any gene: 15.

This sequence joins TRBV5-1 and TRBJ2-5, with TRBD2 matching 10 bases. CDR1 and CDR2 from the germline V gene are SGHRS and YFSETQ. The CDR3 loop spans 14 amino acids. The V segment lost 5 bases and the J segment 6 bases; nucleotides outside the gene matches: 7. CDR3 DNA sequence: TGCGCCAGCAGGGCTAGCGGGAGTTGGAAGACCCAGTACTTC. This gives the protein CASRASGSWKTQYF.

This rearrangement joins TRBV10-3 to TRBJ1-4, with D possibly matching TRBD1 (6 bases). The length of the CDR3 is 14 residues. The V and J ends lost 4 bases and 4 bases respectively, with 10 bases between them. Germline values: CDR1 ENHRY, CDR2 SYGVKD. The CDR3 DNA follows: TGTGCCATCAGTGTGGGGGCAAATAATGAAAAACTGTTTTTT. It yields the protein CAISVGANNEKLFF.

The chain carries TRBV2 and TRBJ1-1; 7 bases agree with TRBD1. V lost 7 bases to trimming and J lost 0 bases; unmatched junction nucleotides: 11. Germline loops: CDR1 SNHLY, CDR2 FYNNEI. The CDR3 runs to 16 residues. CDR3 region: CASTPRQGIMNTEAFF. The CDR3 DNA sequence: TGTGCCAGCACCCCTCGACAGGGCATAATGAACACTGAAGCTTTCTTT. The whole variable domain, filled in from reference TRBV2 and TRBJ1-1, reads EPEVTQTPSHQVTQMGQEVILRCVPISNHLYFYWYRQILGQKVEFLVSFYNNEISEKSEIFDDQFSVERPDGSNFTLKIRSTKLEDSAMYFCASTPRQGIMNTEAFFGQGTRLTVV.

The rearrangement links TRBV6-6 to TRBJ2-1; 7 bases map to TRBD1. This CDR3 is 14 amino acids long. After removal of 6 bases from V and 3 bases from J, the junction contained 5 bases not matched to a gene. The germline V gene has CDR1 MNHNY and CDR2 SVGAGI (reference sequence). CDR3 residues: CASSTGVLYNEQFF. CDR3 sequence (DNA): TGTGCCAGCAGCACAGGGGTCCTCTACAATGAGCAGTTCTTC.

This clone has just one count. The chain joins TRBV5-5 to TRBJ2-3, with D perhaps matching TRBD2 (7 bases). V was cut by 2 bases and J by 4 bases, with 11 bases left in between. Germline lookup yields CDR1 SGHKS and CDR2 YYEKEE (reference sequence). The CDR3 length is 14 residues. For the CDR3, the DNA is TGTGCCAGCAGCTTTGGGAGGGGGGCAGATACGCAGTATTTT. This sequence encodes CASSFGRGADTQYF.

This chain connects TRBV5-1 to TRBJ2-6, with 8 nucleotides matching TRBD1. V was clipped by 7 bases and J by 3 bases; unmatched bases: 12. The CDR3 is made up of 17 amino acids. The germline gives CDR1 SGHRS, CDR2 YFSETQ. CDR3 region: CASAQAGGFGGANVLTF. CDR3 in DNA: TGCGCCAGCGCCCAGGCAGGGGGCTTCGGTGGGGCCAACGTCCTGACTTTC. Looking up the rest from reference TRBV5-1 and TRBJ2-6 gives the full variable domain: KAGVTQTPRYLIKTRGQQVTLSCSPISGHRSVSWYQQTPGQGLQFLFEYFSETQRNKGNFPGRFSGRQFSNSRSEMNVSTLELGDSALYLCASAQAGGFGGANVLTFGAGSRLTVL.

CDR3 nucleotide sequence: TGTGCCAGCAGCTTGGCCCGGGGAGGGCCGTTGGAGACCCAGTACTTC. Its translation: CASSLARGGPLETQYF. This chain joins TRBV5-8 and TRBJ2-5, with 7 nucleotides matching TRBD2. Per the germline V gene, CDR1 is SGHTS and CDR2 is YDEGEE. The V gene end was trimmed by 0 bases and the J gene end by 5 bases; junction bases not matched to a gene: 10. This CDR3 comprises 16 residues. The entire variable domain, with the rest obtained from reference TRBV5-8 and TRBJ2-5, is as follows: EAGVTQSPTHLIKTRGQQATLRCSPISGHTSVYWYQQALGLGLQFLLWYDEGEERNRGNFPPRFSGRQFPNYSSELNVNALELEDSALYLCASSLARGGPLETQYFGPGTRLLVL.

The chain carries TRBV4-1 and TRBJ2-1; 10 bases are a match to TRBD1. CDR1 is MGHRA, CDR2 YSYEKL, per germline. The J segment lost 6 bases and the V segment lost 3 bases, leaving 20 bases of the junction unmatched. The CDR3 has 20 residues. The CDR3 DNA sequence: TGCGCCAGCAGCCAGGGGGGGGGACAGGGGTTCCACGCGGGAGGCAATGAGCAGTTCTTC. Protein sequence: CASSQGGGQGFHAGGNEQFF.

The chain combines TRBV7-9 with TRBJ1-1; a possible D gene is TRBD1 (5 bases). Germline V lookup: CDR1 SEHNR, CDR2 FQNEAQ (reference sequence). This CDR3 has 14 residues. Trimming pared 6 bases from V and 1 base from J, leaving 12 bases between. The DNA of the CDR3 is TGTGCCAGCAGTTCCGGGACGGGGAACACTGAAGCTTTCTTT. Its translation is CASSSGTGNTEAFF. Full variable domain (rest looked up from reference TRBV7-9 and TRBJ1-1): DTGVSQNPRHKITKRGQNVTFRCDPISEHNRLYWYRQTLGQGPEFLTYFQNEAQLEKSRLLSDRFSAERPKGSFSTLEIQRTEQGDSAMYLCASSSGTGNTEAFFGQGTRLTVV.

V is TRBV19 and J is TRBJ2-1, with D possibly TRBD2 on 5 matching bases. This CDR3 region has 15 residues. Deletions cut 1 base from V and 4 bases from J, with 11 bases between. The germline V gene has CDR1 LNHDA and CDR2 SQIVND (reference sequence). CDR3 sequence (DNA): TGTGCCAGTAGTATAGCGAGCGGTGATTACAATGAGCAGTTCTTC. It yields the protein CASSIASGDYNEQFF. Drawing the rest from reference TRBV19 and TRBJ2-1, the complete variable domain is DGGITQSPKYLFRKEGQNVTLSCEQNLNHDAMYWYRQDPGQGLRLIYYSQIVNDFQKGDIAEGYSVSREKKESFPLTVTSAQKNPTAFYLCASSIASGDYNEQFFGPGTRLTVL.

J is TRBJ1-2 and V is TRBV10-3; D gene unclear. CDR3 length: 12 amino acids. Germline loops: CDR1 ENHRY, CDR2 SYGVKD. Between the trimmed V and J ends, which lost 8 bases and 2 bases, there was a span of 9 bases. CDR3 nucleotide sequence: TGTGCCATCTCGGACGGGAACTATGGCTACACCTTC. It encodes CAISDGNYGYTF.

The genes are TRBV6-1 and TRBJ1-6; D not resolved. This CDR3 has 17 amino acids. V was trimmed by 1 base and J by 6 bases, leaving 16 bases between them. Germline V gene data show CDR1 as MNHNS and CDR2 as SASEGT. The CDR3 DNA follows: TGTGCCAGCAGTGAAGTTTCACGGGTTATTGGTAATTCACCCCTCCACTTT. This encodes CASSEVSRVIGNSPLHF.

This clone showed up just a few times. J is TRBJ2-1 and V is TRBV27; 9 bases line up with TRBD2. Per germline, CDR1 MNHEY and CDR2 SMNVEV (reference sequence). The CDR3 is made up of 17 amino acids. Germline trimming cut 1 base from V and 7 bases from J; bases unmatched to any gene: 11. The CDR3 region has the DNA TGTGCCAGCAGTTTATTACTGGGCGGGAGGGCCCGGAATGAGCAGTTCTTC. Translating it yields CASSLLLGGRARNEQFF.

In this sample, this clone turned up a few times. V is TRBV7-9 and J is TRBJ2-7; D remains ambiguous. Per germline, CDR1 SEHNR and CDR2 FQNEAQ (reference sequence). V was shortened by 5 bases and J by 3 bases, with 14 bases between the two germline ends. The CDR3 runs to 14 residues. CDR3 in amino acids: CASSRSPNVYEQYF. CDR3 bases: TGTGCCAGCAGCCGTAGTCCCAATGTCTACGAGCAGTACTTC.

V is TRBV4-2 and J is TRBJ2-1, with 9 bases matching TRBD2. V was clipped by 0 bases and J by 0 bases; unmatched bases: 3. The germline V gene has CDR1 LGHNA and CDR2 YNFKEQ. The CDR3 runs 17 residues. The CDR3 region has the DNA TGTGCCAGCAGCCAAGATAAGACTAGCGGCTCCTACAATGAGCAGTTCTTC. Protein product: CASSQDKTSGSYNEQFF.

The chain is built from TRBV18 and TRBJ1-1; D might be TRBD1 (5 bases). Trimming shortened V by 1 base and J by 1 base, and 19 bases separated the two germline ends. Germline V lookup: CDR1 KGHSH, CDR2 LQKENI. The CDR3 contains 18 residues. CDR3 amino acids: CASSPLPRMGGTNTEAFF. In DNA, the CDR3 is TGTGCCAGCTCACCACTGCCTAGGATGGGCGGGACGAACACTGAAGCTTTCTTT. Using reference TRBV18 and TRBJ1-1 for the parts outside the CDR3, the full variable domain is NAGVMQNPRHLVRRRGQEARLRCSPMKGHSHVYWYRQLPEEGLKFMVYLQKENIIDESGMPKERFSAEFPKEGPSILRIQQVVRGDSAAYFCASSPLPRMGGTNTEAFFGQGTRLTVV.

This clone was counted a single time. The chain is built from TRBV29-1 and TRBJ2-1, with D maybe TRBD2 (5 bases). Trimming took off 1 base at V and 4 bases at J, with 11 bases between the two ends. This CDR3 spans 14 amino acids. Germline CDR1 SQVTM, CDR2 ANQGSEA. This chain's CDR3 is CSVEAWTQYNEQFF. CDR3 DNA: TGCAGCGTTGAAGCTTGGACTCAATACAATGAGCAGTTCTTC.